This TCR beta chain was sequenced for a study of blood T cells in healthy people across ages. This clonotype was seen a few times. Its cognate antigen is unknown. Alongside a J-beta primer mix, a sample-barcoded 5' primer served in a second PCR lasting roughly 7 to 11 cycles. Each cDNA molecule was tagged by a template-switch adaptor with 12 random nucleotides. TCRdb reprocessed the 5' RACE reads with MiXCR, giving one entry per CDR3 protein. There are roughly 1,100,000 distinct CDR3 sequences in the sample; about 25% occur only once, and around 0.75% lies in the top ten. Study-level results: In the absence of known donor CMV status, changes in expanded clonotypes were possibly confounded. Unsorted PBMCs prevented conclusive naive versus antigen-experienced comparison.

Per germline, CDR1 LGHDT and CDR2 YNNKEL (reference sequence). The CDR3 covers 15 residues. Trimming took 7 bases from V and 4 from J; bases not matched to a gene: 9. This sample also appeared in a second study, on T cells of mothers and their children. Per that study: Sequencing got over 9.5 million TCR beta CDR3 reads from each mother and roughly 2.7 million from each child.

This sequence originates from a girl aged 2 to 10 in good health. Input material: blood. The rearrangement uses TRBV3-1 and TRBJ2-2; 7 nucleotides agree with TRBD2. CDR3 in amino acids: CASTYDGGTTGELFF. CDR3 in DNA: TGTGCCAGCACCTACGACGGGGGGACCACCGGGGAGCTGTTTTTT.